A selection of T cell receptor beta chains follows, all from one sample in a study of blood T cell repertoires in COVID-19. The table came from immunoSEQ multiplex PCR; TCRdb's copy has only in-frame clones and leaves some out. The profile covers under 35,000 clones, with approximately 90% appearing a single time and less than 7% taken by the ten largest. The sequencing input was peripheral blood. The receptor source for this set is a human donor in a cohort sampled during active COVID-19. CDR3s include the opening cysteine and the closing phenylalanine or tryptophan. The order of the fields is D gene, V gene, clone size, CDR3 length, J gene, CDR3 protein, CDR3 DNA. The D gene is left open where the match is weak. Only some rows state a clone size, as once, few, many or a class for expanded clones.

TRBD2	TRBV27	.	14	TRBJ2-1	CASNPSGAYNEQFF	TGTGCCAGCAATCCTAGCGGGGCATACAATGAGCAGTTCTTC
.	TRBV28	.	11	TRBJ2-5	CAAQRWETQYF	TGTGCCGCCCAGCGGTGGGAGACCCAGTACTTC
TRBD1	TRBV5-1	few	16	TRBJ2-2	CASSLFTGTVTGELFF	TGCGCCAGCAGCTTGTTCACCGGGACAGTAACCGGGGAGCTGTTTTTT
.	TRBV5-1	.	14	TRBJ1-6	CASSLPLADSPLHF	TGCGCCAGCAGCCTCCCTCTAGCGGATTCACCCCTCCACTTT
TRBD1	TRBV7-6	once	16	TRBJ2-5	CASSLGQGAPQETQYF	TGTGCCAGCAGCTTAGGACAGGGGGCCCCACAAGAGACCCAGTACTTC
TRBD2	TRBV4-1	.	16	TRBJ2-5	CASRPAAGGPGETQYF	TGCGCCAGCAGGCCAGCAGCGGGGGGGCCAGGAGAGACCCAGTACTTC
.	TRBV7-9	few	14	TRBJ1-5	CASSLASSNQPQHF	TGTGCCAGCAGCTTAGCCAGTTCCAATCAGCCCCAGCATTTT
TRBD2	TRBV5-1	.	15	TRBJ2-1	CASSITSGRGNEQFF	TGCGCCAGCAGCATAACTAGCGGGAGGGGGAATGAGCAGTTCTTC
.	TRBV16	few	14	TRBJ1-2	CASSQPIAGGGYTF	TGTGCCAGCAGCCAACCTATCGCCGGAGGTGGCTACACCTTC
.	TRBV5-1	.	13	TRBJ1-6	CASSSGSNSPLHF	TGCGCCAGCAGCTCGGGTTCTAATTCACCCCTCCACTTT
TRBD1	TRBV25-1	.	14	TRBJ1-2	CASSQQGVLRGYTF	TGTGCCAGCAGTCAACAGGGGGTATTACGTGGCTACACCTTC
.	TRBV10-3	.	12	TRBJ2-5	CAIREGGETQYF	TGTGCCATCCGAGAGGGTGGGGAGACCCAGTACTTC
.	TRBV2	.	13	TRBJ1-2	CASTADSYGGYTF	TGTGCCAGCACGGCAGACTCATATGGTGGCTACACCTTC